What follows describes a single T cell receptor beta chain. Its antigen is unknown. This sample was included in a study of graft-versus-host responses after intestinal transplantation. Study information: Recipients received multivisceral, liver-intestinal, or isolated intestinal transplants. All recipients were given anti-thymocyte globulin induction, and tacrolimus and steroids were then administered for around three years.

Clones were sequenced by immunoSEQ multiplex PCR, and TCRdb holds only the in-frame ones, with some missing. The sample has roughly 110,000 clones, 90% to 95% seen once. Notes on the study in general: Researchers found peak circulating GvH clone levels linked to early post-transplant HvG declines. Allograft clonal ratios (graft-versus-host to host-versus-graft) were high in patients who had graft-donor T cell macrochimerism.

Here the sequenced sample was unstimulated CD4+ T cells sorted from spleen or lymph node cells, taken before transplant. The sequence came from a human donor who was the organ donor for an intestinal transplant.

The CDR3 here is CAWSVQMGPWRFGISETQYF. In DNA, the CDR3 is TGTGCCTGGAGTGTACAAATGGGGCCATGGCGGTTCGGCATTTCAGAGACCCAGTACTTC. This chain uses TRBV30 with TRBJ2-5; D possibly corresponds to TRBD1 (5 bases). Trimming shortened V by 0 bases and J by 4 bases, and 30 bases separated the two germline ends. The CDR3 covers 20 residues. Germline V gene sequence: CDR1 GTSNPN, CDR2 SVGIG (reference sequence).